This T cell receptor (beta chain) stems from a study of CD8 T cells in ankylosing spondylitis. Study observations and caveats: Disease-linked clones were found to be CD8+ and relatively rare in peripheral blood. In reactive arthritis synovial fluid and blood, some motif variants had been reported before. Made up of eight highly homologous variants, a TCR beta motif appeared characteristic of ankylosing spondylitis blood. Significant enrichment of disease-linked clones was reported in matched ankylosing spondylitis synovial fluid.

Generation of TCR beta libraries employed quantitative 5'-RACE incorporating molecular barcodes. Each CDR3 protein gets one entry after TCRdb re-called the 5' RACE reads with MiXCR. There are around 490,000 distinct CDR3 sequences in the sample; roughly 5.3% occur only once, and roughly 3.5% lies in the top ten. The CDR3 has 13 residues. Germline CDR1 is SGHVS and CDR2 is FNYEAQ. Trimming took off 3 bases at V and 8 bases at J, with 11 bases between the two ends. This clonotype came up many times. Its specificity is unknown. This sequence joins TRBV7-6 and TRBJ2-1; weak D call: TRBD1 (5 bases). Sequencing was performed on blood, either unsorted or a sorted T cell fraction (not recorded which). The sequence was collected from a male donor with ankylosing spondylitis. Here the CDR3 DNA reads TGTGCCAGCAGCTTGACCAGGGAATATGAGCAGTTCTTC. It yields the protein CASSLTREYEQFF. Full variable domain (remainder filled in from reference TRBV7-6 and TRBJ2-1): GAGVSQSPRYKVTKRGQDVALRCDPISGHVSLYWYRQALGQGPEFLTYFNYEAQQDKSGLPNDRFSAERPEGSISTLTIQRTEQRDSAMYRCASSLTREYEQFFGPGTRLTVL.